This TCR beta chain was observed in a study of cytomegalovirus exposure and HLA in healthy donors. Study results and caveats: Through in vitro validation, three CMV-associated chains were shown to be specific for CMV antigens. Later work associated roughly 17,000 TCR beta sequences with HLA alleles at 0.05 false discovery rate.

This CDR3 is 15 amino acids long. Deletions cut 6 bases from V and 8 bases from J, with 19 bases between. The germline gives CDR1 LGHNT, CDR2 FRNRAP. In regard to this clone: The target antigen is unknown.

The PCR used 60 Vbeta and 13 Jbeta primers. Some clones are missing from TCRdb's copy, which holds only in-frame ones; the method was immunoSEQ multiplex PCR. The sample yields around 100,000 clones, 81% seen once. The material sequenced was PBMCs. This TCR was recovered from a woman in her sixties or seventies in good health and CMV-seropositive. The chain joins TRBV12-5 to TRBJ1-4; TRBD1 might be the D (6 bases). The DNA for the CDR3 is TGTGCTAGTGGCAGGATCGTGGGGGCACGAGAAAAACTGTTTTTT. The encoded protein is CASGRIVGAREKLFF.